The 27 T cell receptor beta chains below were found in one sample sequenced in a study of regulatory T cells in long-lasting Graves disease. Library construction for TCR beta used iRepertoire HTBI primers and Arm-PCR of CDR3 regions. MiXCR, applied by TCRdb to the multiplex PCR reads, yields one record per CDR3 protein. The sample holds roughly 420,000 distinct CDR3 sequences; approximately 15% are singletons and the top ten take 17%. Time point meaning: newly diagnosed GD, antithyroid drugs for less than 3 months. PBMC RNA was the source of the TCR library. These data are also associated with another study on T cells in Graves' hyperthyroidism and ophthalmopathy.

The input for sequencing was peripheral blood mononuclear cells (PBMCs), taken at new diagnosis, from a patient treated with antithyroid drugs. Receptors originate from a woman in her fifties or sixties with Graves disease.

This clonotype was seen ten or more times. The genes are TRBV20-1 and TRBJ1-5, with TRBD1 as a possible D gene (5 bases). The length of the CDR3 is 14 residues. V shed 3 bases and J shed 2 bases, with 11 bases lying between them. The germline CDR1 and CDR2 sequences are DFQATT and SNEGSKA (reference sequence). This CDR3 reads CSASAGSGNQPQHF. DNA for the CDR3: TGCAGTGCTAGTGCAGGGTCGGGCAATCAGCCCCAGCATTTT.

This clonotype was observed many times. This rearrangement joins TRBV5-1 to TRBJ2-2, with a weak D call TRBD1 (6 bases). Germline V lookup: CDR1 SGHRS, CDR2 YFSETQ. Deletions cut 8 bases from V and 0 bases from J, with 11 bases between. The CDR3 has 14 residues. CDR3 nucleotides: TGCGCCAGTAGTAGACAGGCGAACACCGGGGAGCTGTTTTTT. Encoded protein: CASSRQANTGELFF.

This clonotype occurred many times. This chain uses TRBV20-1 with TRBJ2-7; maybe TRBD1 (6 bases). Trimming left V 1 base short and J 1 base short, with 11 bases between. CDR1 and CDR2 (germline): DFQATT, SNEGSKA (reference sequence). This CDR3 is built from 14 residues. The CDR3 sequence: CSARVQGRSYEQYF. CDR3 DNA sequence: TGCAGTGCTAGAGTACAGGGACGATCCTACGAGCAGTACTTC.

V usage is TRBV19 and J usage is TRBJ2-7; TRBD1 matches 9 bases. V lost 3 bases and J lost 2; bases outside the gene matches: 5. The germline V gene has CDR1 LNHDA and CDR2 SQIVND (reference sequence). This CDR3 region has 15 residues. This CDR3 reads CASSIRDRDPYEQYF. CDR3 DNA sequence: TGTGCCAGTAGTATCCGGGACAGGGACCCCTACGAGCAGTACTTC.

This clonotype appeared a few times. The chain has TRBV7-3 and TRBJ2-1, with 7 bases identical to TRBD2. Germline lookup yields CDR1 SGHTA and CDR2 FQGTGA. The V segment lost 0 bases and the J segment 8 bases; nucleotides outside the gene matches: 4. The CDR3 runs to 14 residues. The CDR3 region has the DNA TGTGCCAGCAGCTTAACGGGAGGGGCCGATGAGCAGTTCTTC. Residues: CASSLTGGADEQFF.

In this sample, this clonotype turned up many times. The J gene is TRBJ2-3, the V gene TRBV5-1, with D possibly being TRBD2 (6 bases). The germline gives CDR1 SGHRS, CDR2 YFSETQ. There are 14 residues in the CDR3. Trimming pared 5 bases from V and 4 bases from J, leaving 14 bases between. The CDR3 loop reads CASRNGSAADTQYF. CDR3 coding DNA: TGCGCCAGCAGAAACGGGAGTGCTGCAGATACGCAGTATTTT.

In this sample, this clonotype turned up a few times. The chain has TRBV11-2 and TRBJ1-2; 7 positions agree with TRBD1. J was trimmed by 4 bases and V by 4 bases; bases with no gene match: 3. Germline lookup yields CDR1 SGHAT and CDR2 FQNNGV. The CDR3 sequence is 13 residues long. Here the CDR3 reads CASSSTGSYGYTF. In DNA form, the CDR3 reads TGTGCCAGCAGCTCGACAGGGTCCTATGGCTACACCTTC.

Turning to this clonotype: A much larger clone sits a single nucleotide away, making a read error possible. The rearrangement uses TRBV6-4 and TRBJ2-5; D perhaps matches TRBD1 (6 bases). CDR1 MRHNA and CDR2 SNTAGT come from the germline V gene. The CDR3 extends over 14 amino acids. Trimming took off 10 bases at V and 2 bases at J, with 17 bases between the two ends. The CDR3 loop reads CATRDLQGQETQYF. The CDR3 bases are TGTGCCACCAGAGACCTACAGGGACAAGAGACCCAGTACTTC.

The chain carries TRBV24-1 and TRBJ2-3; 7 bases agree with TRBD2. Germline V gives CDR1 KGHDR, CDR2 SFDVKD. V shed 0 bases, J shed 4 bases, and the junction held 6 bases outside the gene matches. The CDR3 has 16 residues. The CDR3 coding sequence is TGTGCCACCAGTGATTTGGGCGGGAGTGGATCAGATACGCAGTATTTT. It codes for CATSDLGGSGSDTQYF.

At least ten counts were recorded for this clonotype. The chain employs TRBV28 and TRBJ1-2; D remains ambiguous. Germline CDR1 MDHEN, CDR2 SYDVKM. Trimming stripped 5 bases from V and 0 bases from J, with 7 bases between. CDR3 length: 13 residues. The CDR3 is CASSLGTNYGYTF. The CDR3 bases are TGTGCCAGCAGTCTCGGAACTAACTATGGCTACACCTTC.

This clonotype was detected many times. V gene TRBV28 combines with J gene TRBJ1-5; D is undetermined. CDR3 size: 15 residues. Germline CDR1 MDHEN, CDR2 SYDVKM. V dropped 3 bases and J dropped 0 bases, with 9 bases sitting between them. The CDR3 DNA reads TGTGCCAGCAGTTTGCCGGGAGTTAGCAATCAGCCCCAGCATTTT. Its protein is CASSLPGVSNQPQHF.

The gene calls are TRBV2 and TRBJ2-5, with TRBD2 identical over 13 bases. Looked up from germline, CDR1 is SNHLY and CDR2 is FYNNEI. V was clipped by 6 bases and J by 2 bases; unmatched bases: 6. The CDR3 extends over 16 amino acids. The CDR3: CASSPGLAGEQETQYF. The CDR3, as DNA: TGTGCCAGCAGCCCTGGACTAGCGGGAGAGCAAGAGACCCAGTACTTC.

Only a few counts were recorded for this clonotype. CDR3 amino acids: CASSLRPPGVEKLFF. CDR3 in DNA: TGTGCCAGCTCACTACGACCACCGGGGGTTGAAAAACTGTTTTTT. The chain joins TRBV18 to TRBJ1-4; D perhaps matches TRBD1 (5 bases). Germline V CDR1 and CDR2: KGHSH, LQKENI. The CDR3 has 15 amino acids. V lost 4 bases and J 7 bases, leaving 16 bases between the germline ends.

CDR3 loop: CASSEGTGDAGTQYF. CDR3 sequence (DNA): TGCGCCAGCAGTGAAGGGACAGGGGACGCAGGTACGCAGTATTTT. The chain carries TRBV10-1 and TRBJ2-3, with 10 nucleotides matching TRBD1. With 3 bases clipped from V and 8 bases from J, the junction kept 8 bases outside the gene matches. Germline V gene lookup returns CDR1 WNHNN and CDR2 SYGVQD (reference sequence). This CDR3 region has 15 residues.

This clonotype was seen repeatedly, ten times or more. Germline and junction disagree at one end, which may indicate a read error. CDR3 amino acids: CATSVAASTNTQYF. The DNA for the CDR3 is TGTGCCACCAGTGTTGCGGCTAGCACAAATACGCAGTATTTT. The chain is built from TRBV24-1 and TRBJ2-3, with a weak D call TRBD2 (5 bases). Germline lookup yields CDR1 KGHDR and CDR2 SFDVKD. This CDR3 spans 14 amino acids.

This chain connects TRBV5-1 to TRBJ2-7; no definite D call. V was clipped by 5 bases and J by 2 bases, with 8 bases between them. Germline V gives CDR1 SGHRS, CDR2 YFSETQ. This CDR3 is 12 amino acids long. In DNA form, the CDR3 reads TGCGCCAGCAGGGACGCTACCTACGAGCAGTACTTC. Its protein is CASRDATYEQYF.

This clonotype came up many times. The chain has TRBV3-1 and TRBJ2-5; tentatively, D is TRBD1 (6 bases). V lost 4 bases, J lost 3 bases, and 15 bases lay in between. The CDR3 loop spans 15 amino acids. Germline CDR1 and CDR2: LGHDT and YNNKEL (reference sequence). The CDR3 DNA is TGTGCCAGCAGCCCCAACTTGGGGGCGGAAGAGACCCAGTACTTC. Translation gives CASSPNLGAEETQYF.

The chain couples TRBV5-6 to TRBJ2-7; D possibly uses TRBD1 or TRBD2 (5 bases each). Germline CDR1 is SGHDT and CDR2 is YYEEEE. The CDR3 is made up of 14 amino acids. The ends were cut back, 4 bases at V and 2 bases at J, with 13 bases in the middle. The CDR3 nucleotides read TGTGCCAGCAGCACCGGGACCGCGACCTACGAGCAGTACTTC. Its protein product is CASSTGTATYEQYF.

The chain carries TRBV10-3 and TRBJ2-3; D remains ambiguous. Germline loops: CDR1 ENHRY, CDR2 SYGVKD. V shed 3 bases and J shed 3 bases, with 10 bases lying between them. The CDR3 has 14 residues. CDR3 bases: TGTGCCATCAGTGAAATTGACGGGACAGATACGCAGTATTTT. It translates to CAISEIDGTDTQYF.

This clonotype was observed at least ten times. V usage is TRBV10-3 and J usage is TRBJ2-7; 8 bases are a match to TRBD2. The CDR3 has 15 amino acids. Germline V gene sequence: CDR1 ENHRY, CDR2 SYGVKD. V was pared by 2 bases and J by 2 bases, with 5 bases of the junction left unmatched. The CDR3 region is CAISEGSGKAYEQYF. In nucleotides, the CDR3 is TGTGCCATCAGTGAGGGTAGCGGGAAGGCCTACGAGCAGTACTTC.

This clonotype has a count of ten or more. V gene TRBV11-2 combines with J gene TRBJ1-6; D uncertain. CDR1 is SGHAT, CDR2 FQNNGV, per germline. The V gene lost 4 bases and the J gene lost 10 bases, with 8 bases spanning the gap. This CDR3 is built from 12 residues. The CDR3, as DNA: TGTGCCAGCAGCTCAGACCTATCACCCCTCCACTTT. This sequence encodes CASSSDLSPLHF.

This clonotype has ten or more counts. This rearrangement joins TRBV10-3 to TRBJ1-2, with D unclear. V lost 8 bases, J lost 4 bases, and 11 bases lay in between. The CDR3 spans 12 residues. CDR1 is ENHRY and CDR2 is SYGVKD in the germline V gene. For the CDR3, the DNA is TGTGCCATCCCTACCGGATTCTATGGCTACACCTTC. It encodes CAIPTGFYGYTF.

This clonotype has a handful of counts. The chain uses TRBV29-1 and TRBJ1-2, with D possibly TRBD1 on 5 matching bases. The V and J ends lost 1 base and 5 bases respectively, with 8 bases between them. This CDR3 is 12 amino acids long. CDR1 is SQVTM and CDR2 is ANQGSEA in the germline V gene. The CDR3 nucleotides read TGCAGCGTTGAAGGACAGCTATATGGCTACACCTTC. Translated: CSVEGQLYGYTF.

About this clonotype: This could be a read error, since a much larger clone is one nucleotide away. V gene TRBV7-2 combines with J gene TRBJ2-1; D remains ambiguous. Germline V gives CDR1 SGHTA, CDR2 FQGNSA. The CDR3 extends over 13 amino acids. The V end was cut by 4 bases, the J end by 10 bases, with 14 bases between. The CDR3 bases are TGTGCCAGCAGCTCCCGACGGGCGGAGGAGCAGTTCTTC. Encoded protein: CASSSRRAEEQFF.

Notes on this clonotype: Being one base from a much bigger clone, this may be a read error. Here the CDR3 DNA reads TGTGCCAGCGGCGTGCCCGGGGAGCTGTTTTTT. This codes for CASGVPGELFF. V gene TRBV9 combines with J gene TRBJ2-2; D is unresolved. Germline CDR1 reads SGDLS; CDR2 reads YYNGEE. This CDR3 spans 11 amino acids.

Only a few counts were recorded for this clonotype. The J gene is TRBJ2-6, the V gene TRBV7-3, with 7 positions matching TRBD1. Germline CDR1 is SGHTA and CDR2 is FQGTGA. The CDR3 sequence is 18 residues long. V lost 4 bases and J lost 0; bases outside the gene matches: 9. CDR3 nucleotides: TGTGCCAGCAGCTCCGTCGGGGACAGAAACTCTGGGGCCAACGTCCTGACTTTC. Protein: CASSSVGDRNSGANVLTF.

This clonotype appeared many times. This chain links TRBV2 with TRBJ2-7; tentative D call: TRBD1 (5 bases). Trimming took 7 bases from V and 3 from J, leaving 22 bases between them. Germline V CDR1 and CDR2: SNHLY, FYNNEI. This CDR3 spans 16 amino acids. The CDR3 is CASTPGRAQVFYEQYF. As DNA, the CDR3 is TGTGCCAGCACCCCTGGCAGGGCCCAGGTATTCTACGAGCAGTACTTC.